Below are 13 T cell receptor beta chains sequenced from a single sample in a study of T-cell reconstitution after alpha-beta-depleted transplantation in children. Preparing the TCRbeta library involved the use of unique molecular identifiers. TCRdb passed the PCR reads through MiXCR, listing each CDR3 protein once. This sample has around 450,000 distinct CDR3 sequences, with roughly a tenth found just once. The specimen was PBMCs, collected before TCRalphabeta/CD19-depleted stem cell transplant. These TCRs come from a child aged 2-9 years with inherited bone marrow failure, due to receive a stem cell transplant.

In its sample, this clonotype was seen many times. Relative to the germline gene, one junction end is altered; a read error may explain this. The V call is TRBV4-3, the J call TRBJ2-1; 8 bases line up with TRBD2. The CDR3 covers 14 residues. CDR1 and CDR2 (germline): LGHNA, YSLEER. This CDR3 is CASSQDLLSAGAAF. CDR3 bases: TGCGCCAGCAGCCAAGATCTGCTCTCAGCGGGGGCGGCCTTC.

V usage is TRBV11-2 and J usage is TRBJ2-1; D gene uncertain. The CDR3 totals 13 residues. CDR1 and CDR2 from the germline V gene are SGHAT and FQNNGV. Trimming removed 3 bases from V and 5 bases from J, with 8 bases in between. The CDR3 is CASSFFNNNEQFF. CDR3 sequence (DNA): TGTGCCAGCAGCTTTTTCAATAACAATGAGCAGTTCTTC.

This clonotype has at least ten counts. The chain uses TRBV4-3 and TRBJ2-1; D possibly corresponds to TRBD2 (6 bases). Germline V lookup: CDR1 LGHNA, CDR2 YSLEER. V lost 4 bases and J 11 bases, leaving 15 bases between the germline ends. CDR3 size: 13 residues. This CDR3 reads CASSPGTSEKQFF. The CDR3 DNA sequence: TGCGCCAGCAGCCCCGGGACTTCGGAAAAGCAGTTCTTC.

In nucleotides, the CDR3 is TGTGCCAGCAGCTTACAGCTCCGTGGCAGGGGTAGCAATCAGCCCCAGCATTTT. This translates into CASSLQLRGRGSNQPQHF. The J gene is TRBJ1-5, the V gene TRBV7-4, with D perhaps matching TRBD1 (6 bases). Germline V lookup: CDR1 SGHVT, CDR2 SQSDAQ. CDR3 length equals 18 residues. Trimming stripped 2 bases from V and 0 bases from J, with 17 bases between.

This clonotype came up a few times. The chain joins TRBV11-2 to TRBJ2-7; TRBD1 aligns across 10 bases. Trimming removed 5 bases from V and 12 bases from J; junction bases left unmatched: 10. CDR3 size: 13 residues. Per the germline V gene, CDR1 is SGHAT and CDR2 is FQNNGV. CDR3 bases: TGTGCCAGCAGCCCCTTCTGGGACAGGGGTTCGTACTTC. Its protein is CASSPFWDRGSYF.

This clonotype was found many times. The chain recombines TRBV27 with TRBJ2-7; TRBD2 agrees at 12 bases. J gave up 5 bases and V 5 bases, and 10 bases lay outside the gene matches. Germline CDR1 reads MNHEY; CDR2 reads SMNVEV (reference sequence). This CDR3 comprises 16 residues. The CDR3 sequence is CASSLLRTSGINEQYF. The CDR3 region has the DNA TGTGCCAGCAGTCTCCTGAGGACTAGCGGGATAAACGAGCAGTACTTC.

This clonotype has only a few counts. The gene calls are TRBV7-2 and TRBJ1-2; D is perhaps TRBD1 (6 bases). V gave up 5 bases and J gave up 1 base, with 11 bases separating them. CDR3 length: 14 amino acids. Germline loops: CDR1 SGHTA, CDR2 FQGNSA. The CDR3 DNA reads TGTGCCAGCAGCCCGAGGGGGGGTAACTATGGCTACACCTTC. Its translation is CASSPRGGNYGYTF. Based on the CDR3 plus reference TRBV7-2 and TRBJ1-2, the full variable domain is GAGVSQSPSNKVTEKGKDVELRCDPISGHTALYWYRQSLGQGLEFLIYFQGNSAPDKSGLPSDRFSAERTGGSVSTLTIQRTQQEDSAVYLCASSPRGGNYGYTFGSGTRLTVV.

This clonotype was detected a few times. The chain has TRBV29-1 and TRBJ2-7; no reliable D call. V was pared by 1 base and J by 5 bases, with 15 bases between. This CDR3 comprises 14 residues. Germline-derived CDR1 and CDR2 are SQVTM and ANQGSEA. The CDR3 nucleotides read TGCAGCGTTGAAGGTCAGACACGGAAGGACGAGCAGTACTTC. Amino acids: CSVEGQTRKDEQYF.

The table lists this clonotype with many counts. This chain uses TRBV29-1 with TRBJ2-3; 7 nucleotides align to TRBD1. CDR1 and CDR2 (germline): SQVTM, ANQGSEA. The CDR3 contains 13 residues. V lost 5 bases to trimming and J lost 2 bases; unmatched junction nucleotides: 4. CDR3 bases: TGCAGCGTTCCGGACAGGTTCACAGATACGCAGTATTTT. Its protein product is CSVPDRFTDTQYF.

This clonotype was observed at least ten times. This chain links TRBV5-6 with TRBJ2-1, with D perhaps matching TRBD1 (6 bases). V lost 2 bases to trimming and J lost 8 bases, with 11 bases between them. This CDR3 spans 13 amino acids. CDR1 SGHDT and CDR2 YYEEEE come from the germline V gene. This chain's CDR3 is CASSFIQGHEQFF. DNA of the CDR3: TGTGCCAGCAGCTTCATACAGGGCCATGAGCAGTTCTTC.

This clonotype was recorded at least ten times. The chain uses TRBV4-3 and TRBJ2-2, with unresolved D. There are 14 residues in the CDR3. CDR1 and CDR2 (germline): LGHNA, YSLEER. The germline V and J ends were trimmed by 1 base and 4 bases, with 7 bases remaining between them. CDR3 region: CASSQVPLTGELFF. The CDR3, as DNA: TGCGCCAGCAGCCAAGTCCCGCTCACCGGGGAGCTGTTTTTT.

The V and J genes are TRBV7-9 and TRBJ1-1; D ambiguous. This CDR3 is 13 amino acids long. Germline V lookup: CDR1 SEHNR, CDR2 FQNEAQ (reference sequence). Trimming took off 5 bases at V and 1 base at J, with 8 bases between the two ends. This chain's CDR3 is CASSPAQNTEAFF. Here the CDR3 DNA reads TGTGCCAGCAGCCCAGCGCAGAACACTGAAGCTTTCTTT.

This sequence joins TRBV9 and TRBJ2-1; D is unclear. Trimming took 3 bases from V and 3 from J, leaving 7 bases between them. CDR1 and CDR2 from the germline V gene are SGDLS and YYNGEE. The CDR3 is 13 amino acids. As DNA, the CDR3 is TGTGCCAGCAGCGAATCAGGCTACAATGAGCAGTTCTTC. It specifies CASSESGYNEQFF.